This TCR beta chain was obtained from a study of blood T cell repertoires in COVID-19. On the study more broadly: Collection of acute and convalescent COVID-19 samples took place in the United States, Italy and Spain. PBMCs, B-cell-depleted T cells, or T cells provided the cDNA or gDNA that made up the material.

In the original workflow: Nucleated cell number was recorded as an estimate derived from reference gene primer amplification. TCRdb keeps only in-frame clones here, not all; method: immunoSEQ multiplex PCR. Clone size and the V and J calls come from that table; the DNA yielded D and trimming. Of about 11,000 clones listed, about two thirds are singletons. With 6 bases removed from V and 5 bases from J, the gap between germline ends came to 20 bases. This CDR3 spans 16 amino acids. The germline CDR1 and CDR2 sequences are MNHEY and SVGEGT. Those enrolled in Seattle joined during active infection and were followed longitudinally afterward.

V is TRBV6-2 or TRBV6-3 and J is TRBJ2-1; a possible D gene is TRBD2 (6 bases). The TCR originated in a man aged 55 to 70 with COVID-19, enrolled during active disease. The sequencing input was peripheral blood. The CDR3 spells CASSIGLTSLNNEQFF. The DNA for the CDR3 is TGTGCCAGCAGCATTGGACTAACGTCTCTTAACAATGAGCAGTTCTTC.